This TCR beta chain was identified during a study of T cell responses to AZD1222 COVID-19 vaccine. Points from the study as a whole: There were repertoire samples only from the period after the peak T cell response.

On this clone: Its antigen is still unknown.

Profiled with immunoSEQ multiplex PCR; TCRdb holds only in-frame clones, not every one. The sample consists of about 150,000 clones, 80% to 95% of them appearing once. CDR3 length equals 15 residues. Trimming removed 4 bases from V and 6 bases from J; junction bases left unmatched: 7. CDR1 and CDR2 (germline): GTSNPN, SVGIG (reference sequence). This chain connects TRBV30 to TRBJ2-2; 11 positions agree with TRBD2. This TCR was recovered from an adult in good health. The sample in question was peripheral blood, obtained on day 0 of AZD1222 vaccination. The DNA of the CDR3 is TGTGCCTGGATTAGCGGGGGGGCCTTCCCCGGGGAGCTGTTTTTT. This encodes CAWISGGAFPGELFF. Variable domain in full (rest from reference TRBV30 and TRBJ2-2): SQTIHQWPATLVQPVGSPLSLECTVEGTSNPNLYWYRQAAGRGLQLLFYSVGIGQISSEVPQNLSASRPQDRQFILSSKKLLLSDSGFYLCAWISGGAFPGELFFGEGSRLTVL.